This is a list of T cell receptor beta chains from one sample in a study of cytomegalovirus exposure and HLA in healthy donors. Using immunoSEQ multiplex PCR, the repertoire was profiled, and TCRdb retains in-frame clones only, with some absent. This table holds a few hundred thousand clones, over 75% found once. The specimen was PBMCs. These receptors were taken from a man in his thirties or forties in good health and CMV-seronegative. CDR3s include the opening cysteine and the closing phenylalanine or tryptophan. The D gene is left open where the match is weak. Some rows have no size entry. The others give once, few or many, or a class for an expanded clone.

clone size	V gene	CDR3 length	J gene	D gene	CDR3 protein	CDR3 DNA
NA	TRBV15	13	TRBJ2-4	NA	CATSRGTGNIQYF	TGTGCCACCAGCAGAGGGACTGGAAACATTCAGTACTTC
once	TRBV4-1	15	TRBJ2-7	TRBD1	CASSQVRDRGYEQYF	TGCGCCAGCAGCCAAGTCCGGGACAGGGGTTACGAGCAGTACTTC
NA	TRBV19	14	TRBJ2-7	TRBD2	CASSPGTSGLAQYF	TGTGCCAGTAGTCCCGGGACTAGCGGGCTCGCGCAGTACTTC
NA	TRBV9	12	TRBJ1-1	NA	CASSEGRREAFF	TGTGCCAGCAGCGAGGGGAGGCGTGAAGCTTTCTTT
NA	TRBV4-1	14	TRBJ1-5	NA	CASSQIDTNQPQHF	TGCGCCAGCAGCCAAATTGACACCAATCAGCCCCAGCATTTT
NA	TRBV10-3	16	TRBJ1-5	TRBD1	CASSSIPGGSNQPQHF	TGTGCCAGCAGTTCTATTCCAGGGGGTAGCAATCAGCCCCAGCATTTT
NA	TRBV5-6	11	TRBJ1-4	NA	CASSRNEKLFF	TGTGCCAGCAGCCGTAATGAAAAACTGTTTTTT
NA	TRBV27	15	TRBJ2-1	TRBD2	CASSLGLAGYNEQFF	TGTGCCAGCAGTCTGGGACTAGCGGGTTACAATGAGCAGTTCTTC
few	TRBV5-8	14	TRBJ1-2	TRBD1	CASIWDSHNYGYTF	TGTGCCAGCATCTGGGACAGTCACAACTATGGCTACACCTTC
NA	TRBV11-3	13	TRBJ2-1	TRBD2	CASSSGLRNEQFF	TGTGCCAGCAGCTCGGGACTACGGAATGAGCAGTTCTTC
once	TRBV4-1	12	TRBJ1-6	NA	CASSLNRDTLHF	TGCGCCAGCAGCCTAAACCGGGACACTCTCCACTTT
NA	TRBV27	15	TRBJ1-2	NA	CASSPSLGLMGGYTF	TGTGCCAGCAGTCCAAGCCTAGGACTCATGGGGGGCTACACCTTC
NA	TRBV4-3	16	TRBJ2-3	TRBD2	CASSESLAGATDTQYF	TGCGCCAGCAGCGAATCACTAGCGGGGGCCACAGATACGCAGTATTTT
NA	TRBV6-5	13	TRBJ2-7	NA	CASSWTRGGEQYF	TGTGCCAGCAGCTGGACCCGTGGAGGCGAGCAGTACTTC
NA	TRBV19	13	TRBJ1-5	NA	CASSLDMPRPQHF	TGTGCCAGTAGTCTGGACATGCCCCGGCCCCAGCATTTT
NA	TRBV11-2	14	TRBJ2-7	TRBD1	CASSLGQGNYEQYF	TGTGCCAGCAGCCTCGGACAGGGAAACTACGAGCAGTACTTC
few	TRBV6-5	12	TRBJ1-2	NA	CASRGRQRGYTF	TGTGCCAGCAGGGGCCGACAAAGGGGCTACACCTTC
NA	TRBV4-1	15	TRBJ1-5	NA	CASSLAPTGVQPQHF	TGCGCCAGCAGCCTCGCCCCAACCGGGGTTCAGCCCCAGCATTTT
NA	TRBV9	19	TRBJ2-4	NA	CASSPRSGQYSGAKNIQYF	TGTGCCAGCAGCCCACGTAGTGGACAGTACTCGGGGGCCAAAAACATTCAGTACTTC
NA	TRBV5-1	16	TRBJ1-6	TRBD1	CASSPDRGDYNSPLHF	TGCGCCAGCAGTCCTGACAGGGGGGACTATAATTCACCCCTCCACTTT
NA	TRBV11-3	16	TRBJ2-1	NA	CASSSGSQVSYNEQFF	TGTGCCAGCAGCTCCGGGAGCCAGGTCTCCTACAATGAGCAGTTCTTC
NA	TRBV27	14	TRBJ1-1	NA	CASWNSLTSGSVFF	TGTGCCAGCTGGAATTCCCTTACAAGCGGCTCGGTATTCTTT
NA	TRBV4-3	12	TRBJ1-3	NA	CASSQARDTIYF	TGCGCCAGCAGCCAAGCCCGAGACACCATATATTTT
NA	TRBV14	14	TRBJ2-7	NA	CASSQEIEGYEQYF	TGTGCCAGCAGCCAAGAGATTGAGGGCTACGAGCAGTACTTC
NA	TRBV7-8	15	TRBJ1-6	NA	CASSLGSGRDSPLHF	TGTGCCAGCAGCCTTGGCAGCGGCCGGGATTCACCCCTCCACTTT